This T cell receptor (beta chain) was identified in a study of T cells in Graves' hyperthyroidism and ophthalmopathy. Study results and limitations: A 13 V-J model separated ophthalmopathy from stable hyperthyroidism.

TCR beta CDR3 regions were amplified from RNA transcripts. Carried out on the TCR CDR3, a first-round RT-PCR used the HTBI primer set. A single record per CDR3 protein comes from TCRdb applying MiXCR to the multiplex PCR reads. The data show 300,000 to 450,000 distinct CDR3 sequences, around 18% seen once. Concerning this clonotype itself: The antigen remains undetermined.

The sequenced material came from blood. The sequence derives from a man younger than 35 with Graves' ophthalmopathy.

The CDR3 DNA follows: TGTGCCAGCAGTTTAGAAAAAAGAAGCAATTCACCCCTCCACTTT. Protein sequence: CASSLEKRSNSPLHF. The chain employs TRBV27 and TRBJ1-6; no clear D. Germline CDR1 MNHEY, CDR2 SMNVEV (reference sequence). This CDR3 has 15 amino acids. Deletions cut 2 bases from V and 7 bases from J, with 12 bases between.